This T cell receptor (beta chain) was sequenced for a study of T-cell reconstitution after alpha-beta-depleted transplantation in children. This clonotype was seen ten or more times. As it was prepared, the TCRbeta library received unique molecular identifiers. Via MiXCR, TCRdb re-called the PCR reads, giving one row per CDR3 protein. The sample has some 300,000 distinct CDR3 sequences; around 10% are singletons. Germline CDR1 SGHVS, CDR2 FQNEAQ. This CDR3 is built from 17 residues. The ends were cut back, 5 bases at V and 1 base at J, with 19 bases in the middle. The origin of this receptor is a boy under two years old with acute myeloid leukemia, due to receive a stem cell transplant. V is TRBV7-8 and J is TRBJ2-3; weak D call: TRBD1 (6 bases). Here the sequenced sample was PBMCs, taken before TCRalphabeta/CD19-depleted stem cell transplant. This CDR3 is CASSRLEGGSGTDTQYF. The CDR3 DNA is TGTGCCAGCAGCCGACTTGAAGGGGGTTCCGGCACAGATACGCAGTATTTT.